Listed below are T cell receptor beta chains from one sample, sequenced in a study of T cell changes during pregnancy in multiple sclerosis. Some clones are missing from TCRdb's copy, which holds only in-frame ones; the method was immunoSEQ multiplex PCR. The sample holds around 77,000 clones, 75% to 95% seen once. The sequences come from peripheral blood, collected in the third trimester of pregnancy. Source of these receptors: a female donor in good health, enrolled as a control in a pregnancy study. Each CDR3 is given with its conserved first and last residue. The order of the fields is V gene, D gene, J gene, clone size, CDR3 protein, CDR3 DNA. A D gene is named only where the DNA matches it firmly. Only some rows state a clone size, as once, few, many or a class for expanded clones.

TRBV6-5	TRBD1	TRBJ2-7	NA	CASSPRQGFPYEQYF	TGTGCCAGCAGTCCTAGACAGGGGTTCCCCTACGAGCAGTACTTC
TRBV28	TRBD2	TRBJ2-7	NA	CASSDSGAYEQYF	TGTGCCAGCAGTGATAGCGGGGCCTACGAGCAGTACTTC
TRBV9	TRBD1	TRBJ2-7	NA	CASSVGSYRGIYEQYF	TGTGCCAGCAGCGTAGGATCATACAGGGGCATATACGAGCAGTACTTC
TRBV11-2	NA	TRBJ1-3	NA	CASSHSLEFGNTIYF	TGTGCCAGCAGCCATTCACTGGAGTTTGGAAACACCATATATTTT
TRBV6-6	TRBD2	TRBJ2-5	NA	CASSYGGRAETQYF	TGTGCCAGCAGTTACGGGGGGAGGGCGGAGACCCAGTACTTC
TRBV6-1	TRBD1	TRBJ2-2	NA	CASRQGTGELFF	TGTGCCAGCCGACAGGGAACCGGGGAGCTGTTTTTT
TRBV10-2	NA	TRBJ1-1	NA	CASSEPEVRLEAFF	TGCGCCAGCAGTGAGCCCGAGGTCCGACTAGAAGCTTTCTTT
TRBV5-1	TRBD1	TRBJ1-6	NA	CASSLIPTGGLRLAPLHF	TGCGCCAGCAGCTTGATCCCGACAGGGGGCCTAAGGTTGGCACCCCTCCACTTT
TRBV6-5	NA	TRBJ1-5	NA	CASSLSYDQPQHF	TGTGCCAGCAGCCTTAGCTACGATCAGCCCCAGCATTTT
TRBV5-1	NA	TRBJ2-7	NA	CASSLGDSYYEQYF	TGCGCCAGCAGCTTAGGGGACTCCTACTACGAGCAGTACTTC
TRBV6-5	TRBD1	TRBJ2-7	NA	CASSSRRQGSSYEQYF	TGTGCCAGCAGTTCCAGACGACAGGGAAGCTCCTACGAGCAGTACTTC
TRBV28	NA	TRBJ1-1	NA	CASRGAVREANTEAFF	TGTGCCAGCAGAGGGGCCGTCAGGGAAGCGAACACTGAAGCTTTCTTT
TRBV19	TRBD1	TRBJ1-4	NA	CASRQGAPNEKLFF	TGTGCCAGTAGACAGGGGGCTCCTAATGAAAAACTGTTTTTT
TRBV15	TRBD2	TRBJ2-7	NA	CATSRGGGKTSGSIYEQYF	TGTGCCACCAGCAGAGGAGGGGGTAAGACTAGCGGGAGCATCTACGAGCAGTACTTC
TRBV14	NA	TRBJ2-1	once	CASSQEGQKYNEQFF	TGTGCCAGCAGCCAAGAGGGACAAAAATACAATGAGCAGTTCTTC
TRBV4-3	NA	TRBJ1-1	few	CASSQDPVNTEAFF	TGCGCCAGCAGCCAAGACCCAGTAAACACTGAAGCTTTCTTT
TRBV30	NA	TRBJ2-4	NA	CAYTGLAKNIQYF	TGTGCCTATACAGGTCTAGCCAAAAACATTCAGTACTTC
TRBV6-6	NA	TRBJ2-3	NA	CASSSHMGASTDTQYF	TGTGCCAGCAGCAGCCACATGGGCGCCAGCACAGATACGCAGTATTTT
TRBV5-6	TRBD1	TRBJ1-2	NA	CASSFGTGGKVYGYTF	TGTGCCAGCAGCTTTGGGACAGGGGGCAAAGTCTATGGCTACACCTTC
TRBV11-2	NA	TRBJ1-5	NA	CASSLEAGVNQPQHF	TGTGCCAGCAGCTTAGAAGCAGGGGTCAATCAGCCCCAGCATTTT
TRBV13	TRBD2	TRBJ2-1	NA	CASSASGGGQFF	TGTGCCAGCAGCGCTAGCGGGGGGGGGCAGTTCTTC
TRBV11-3	NA	TRBJ2-5	NA	CASSWAGESETQYF	TGTGCCAGCAGCTGGGCAGGGGAATCAGAGACCCAGTACTTC
TRBV15	NA	TRBJ1-2	NA	CATSRDQGTYGYTF	TGTGCCACCAGCAGAGATCAGGGGACCTATGGCTACACCTTC
TRBV5-6	NA	TRBJ1-2	NA	CASSYRGNYGYTF	TGTGCCAGCAGCTACCGCGGGAACTATGGCTACACCTTC
TRBV14	NA	TRBJ1-6	NA	CASSPNRDGSPLHF	TGTGCCAGCAGCCCCAACAGGGATGGATCACCCCTCCACTTT
TRBV7-9	NA	TRBJ1-4	once	CASSLGLTGGNEKLFF	TGTGCCAGCAGCTTAGGGCTCACAGGCGGTAATGAAAAACTGTTTTTT